A single sample gave rise to the 9 T cell receptor beta chains below, sequenced in a study of blood T cell repertoires in COVID-19. Sequencing used immunoSEQ multiplex PCR; TCRdb keeps in-frame clones, though not all of them. The sample includes approximately 150,000 clones, roughly 88% of them seen just once. Sequencing was performed on peripheral blood. Every receptor here comes from a man in his sixties or seventies with active COVID-19.

The rearrangement uses TRBV23-1 and TRBJ1-5, with 7 bases matching TRBD1. TRBV23-1 is marked as an open reading frame, function uncertain. Trimming took 9 bases from V and 1 from J; bases not matched to a gene: 9. The CDR3 runs 15 residues. The CDR3 loop reads CARLLGTASNQPQHF. DNA for the CDR3: TGCGCCAGACTCTTGGGGACAGCCAGCAATCAGCCCCAGCATTTT.

The chain links TRBV9 to TRBJ2-3; 7 nucleotides match TRBD2. The V gene end was trimmed by 3 bases and the J gene end by 1 base; junction bases not matched to a gene: 11. The germline CDR1 and CDR2 sequences are SGDLS and YYNGEE. This CDR3 spans 17 amino acids. In DNA, the CDR3 is TGTGCCAGCAGCGCACCTAGTGGTAGCGGGCGCACAGATACGCAGTATTTT. This sequence encodes CASSAPSGSGRTDTQYF.

The chain is built from TRBV12-3 or TRBV12-4 and TRBJ2-7; D gene uncertain. The CDR3 is 12 residues long. Trimming shortened V by 3 bases and J by 3 bases, and 6 bases separated the two germline ends. CDR3 amino acids: CASSFGNYEQYF. CDR3 coding DNA: TGTGCCAGCAGTTTCGGTAACTACGAGCAGTACTTC.

The genes are TRBV29-1 and TRBJ2-5; 9 bases are a match to TRBD1. The CDR3 length is 13 residues. The J segment lost 4 bases and the V segment lost 4 bases, leaving 4 bases of the junction unmatched. Germline lookup yields CDR1 SQVTM and CDR2 ANQGSEA. The CDR3 sequence: CSVGGQGGETQYF. The DNA of the CDR3 is TGCAGCGTTGGGGGACAGGGTGGAGAGACCCAGTACTTC.

This clone has just one count. The V and J genes are TRBV5-1 and TRBJ2-2; TRBD2 matches at 8 bases. This CDR3 spans 15 amino acids. V lost 4 bases, J lost 0 bases, and 2 bases stayed unmatched. CDR1 and CDR2 from the germline V gene are SGHRS and YFSETQ. The CDR3: CASSGGRTNTGELFF. CDR3 coding DNA: TGCGCCAGCAGCGGCGGGAGGACGAACACCGGGGAGCTGTTTTTT. Using reference TRBV5-1 and TRBJ2-2 for the parts outside the CDR3, the full variable domain is KAGVTQTPRYLIKTRGQQVTLSCSPISGHRSVSWYQQTPGQGLQFLFEYFSETQRNKGNFPGRFSGRQFSNSRSEMNVSTLELGDSALYLCASSGGRTNTGELFFGEGSRLTVL.

The V gene is TRBV3-1 (or the pseudogene TRBV3-2), the J gene TRBJ2-7, with TRBD1 as a possible D gene (5 bases). The CDR3 runs to 14 residues. CDR1 is LGHDT and CDR2 is YNNKEL in the germline V gene (reference sequence). V was shortened by 6 bases and J by 0 bases, with 12 bases between the two germline ends. For the CDR3, the DNA is TGTGCCAGCAGTCTTACAGGAAGCTCCTACGAGCAGTACTTC. Residues: CASSLTGSSYEQYF.

The J gene is TRBJ2-5, the V gene TRBV3-1 (or the pseudogene TRBV3-2); D perhaps matches TRBD1 (5 bases). Trimming pared 0 bases from V and 0 bases from J, leaving 8 bases between. Germline lookup yields CDR1 LGHDT and CDR2 YNNKEL (reference sequence). The CDR3 covers 15 residues. The CDR3 region has the DNA TGTGCCAGCAGCCAAGAATTCAGGGACCAAGAGACCCAGTACTTC. Translating it yields CASSQEFRDQETQYF.

The chain recombines TRBV5-1 with TRBJ1-5; D remains unclear. V shed 0 bases and J shed 7 bases, with 8 bases lying between them. CDR1 SGHRS and CDR2 YFSETQ come from the germline V gene. This CDR3 has 13 residues. The CDR3 bases are TGCGCCAGCAGCTTGGAGGGAGGACAGCCCCAGCATTTT. Translated, it gives CASSLEGGQPQHF.

V and J are TRBV18 and TRBJ1-1, with a possible D match to TRBD1 (5 bases). Germline V CDR1 and CDR2: KGHSH, LQKENI. The CDR3 length is 13 residues. V lost 3 bases to trimming and J lost 4 bases, with 9 bases between them. In DNA, the CDR3 is TGTGCCAGCTCACCGTTTAGGGGCACTGAAGCTTTCTTT. It is translated as CASSPFRGTEAFF.